A single sample gave rise to the 26 T cell receptor beta chains below, sequenced in a study of vaccination effects on CD4 cells after COVID-19. The ViraFEST assay expanded antigen-specific CD4+ T cells with viral peptide pools before sequencing. Culturing for about ten days preceded CD4+ T cell isolation. Among the vaccine recipients, none had a prior SARS-CoV-2 infection, and nucleocapsid antibodies were negative. These receptors have no known antigen. TCRdb's table, derived via immunoSEQ multiplex PCR, lists solely in-frame clones and lacks some. The sample has 65,000 or so clones, 65% to 85% seen once; the top ten hold approximately 2.8%. The specimen comprised CD4+ T cells from PBMCs cultured with HCoV-NL63 spike peptides, sampled before COVID-19 vaccination. The receptors derive from a human donor who received a COVID-19 vaccine.

The CDR3 sequence is CAISESAPKAPHGQYV. CDR3 DNA sequence: TGTGCCATCAGTGAGTCGGCCCCCAAAGCCCCTCATGGGCAGTACGTC. The chain recombines TRBV10-3 with TRBJ2-7; D call uncertain. V was trimmed by 0 bases and J by 9 bases, leaving 21 bases between them. The CDR3 runs 16 residues. Germline lookup yields CDR1 ENHRY and CDR2 SYGVKD.

This rearrangement joins TRBV15 to TRBJ1-2; D is unclear. The V gene's germline CDR1 is LNHNV and CDR2 YYDKDF (reference sequence). There are 15 residues in the CDR3. Trimming cost V 5 bases and J 2 bases, with 15 bases left between them. CDR3 protein: CATSPTQSGNYGYTF. The CDR3 nucleotides are TGTGCCACCAGCCCAACACAGAGTGGGAACTATGGCTACACCTTC.

The chain's CDR3 is CASSSPGKRYEAFF. Written as DNA, the CDR3 is TGTGCCAGCAGTTCCCCTGGGAAAAGGTATGAAGCTTTCTTT. This chain uses TRBV27 with TRBJ1-1; D uncertain. From germline, CDR1 is MNHEY and CDR2 SMNVEV (reference sequence). V lost 4 bases to trimming and J lost 7 bases, with 16 bases between them. This CDR3 is built from 14 residues.

The rearrangement joins TRBV7-8 to TRBJ1-5, with D unresolved. Deletions cut 1 base from V and 0 bases from J, with 10 bases between. The germline gives CDR1 SGHVS, CDR2 FQNEAQ. CDR3 length: 16 residues. Written as DNA, the CDR3 is TGTGCCAGCAGCTTAGTAGGGAGGGATAGCAATCAGCCCCAGCATTTT. Encoded protein: CASSLVGRDSNQPQHF.

Turning to this clone: One end of the junction varies from germline; a read error may be responsible. V is TRBV2 and J is TRBJ2-5; D may be TRBD1 or TRBD2 (5 bases each). The CDR3 covers 14 residues. The germline gives CDR1 SNHLY, CDR2 FYNNEI. CDR3 residues: CASSAIGTQGTQYF. As DNA, the CDR3 is TGTGCCAGCAGTGCAATCGGGACGCAAGGGACCCAGTACTTC.

The genes are TRBV7-9 and TRBJ1-1, with 9 bases that match TRBD1. Trimming removed 5 bases from V and 10 bases from J; junction bases left unmatched: 8. The germline gives CDR1 SEHNR, CDR2 FQNEAQ (reference sequence). The CDR3 runs to 13 residues. This chain's CDR3 is CASSPLQGAGAFF. CDR3 nucleotides: TGTGCCAGCAGCCCCTTACAGGGGGCTGGAGCTTTCTTT.

V is TRBV9 and J is TRBJ2-2; D ambiguous. With 0 bases removed from V and 6 bases from J, the gap between germline ends came to 6 bases. Looked up from germline, CDR1 is SGDLS and CDR2 is YYNGEE. The CDR3 extends over 13 amino acids. The CDR3 is CASSVELSGELFF. The DNA for the CDR3 is TGTGCCAGCAGCGTAGAGTTGTCCGGGGAGCTGTTTTTT.

CDR3 in DNA: TGTGCCTGGAGTGTAACTTGGGCTAGGTGGGAGACCCAGTACTTC. It encodes CAWSVTWARWETQYF. The rearrangement uses TRBV30 and TRBJ2-5; D is ambiguous. CDR3 length: 15 residues. Germline V gene data show CDR1 as GTSNPN and CDR2 as SVGIG (reference sequence). Trimming left V 0 bases short and J 5 bases short, with 16 bases between.

This chain links TRBV9 with TRBJ2-3; TRBD2 might be the D (6 bases). The CDR3 totals 17 residues. Looked up from germline, CDR1 is SGDLS and CDR2 is YYNGEE. Between the trimmed V and J ends, which lost 3 bases and 2 bases, there was a span of 19 bases. As DNA, the CDR3 is TGTGCCAGCAGCGCCCCCCGAGTGGGGGGATACACAGATACGCAGTATTTT. This sequence encodes CASSAPRVGGYTDTQYF.

V is TRBV6-5 and J is TRBJ1-5; D call uncertain. The CDR3 runs 13 residues. From germline, CDR1 is MNHEY and CDR2 SVGAGI. V was clipped by 6 bases and J by 5 bases, with 11 bases between them. CDR3 sequence (DNA): TGTGCCAGCAGAAAGGGAGTCGATCAGCCCCAGCATTTT. It encodes CASRKGVDQPQHF.

Notes on this clone: The sample contains more than one DNA sequence encoding this CDR3. The chain has TRBV6-2 or TRBV6-3 and TRBJ1-5, with unresolved D. This CDR3 has 14 residues. V shed 1 base and J shed 3 bases, with 7 bases lying between them. Germline CDR1 and CDR2: MNHEY and SVGEGT. DNA of the CDR3: TGTGCCAGCAGTTACTTCGGGGACAATCAGCCCCAGCATTTT. Its translation: CASSYFGDNQPQHF.

J is TRBJ2-7 and V is TRBV24-1; 7 nucleotides line up with TRBD1. The end of the DNA aligns better with TRBJ2-5, so the J call may be wrong. There are 17 residues in the CDR3. Germline loops: CDR1 KGHDR, CDR2 SFDVKD. The CDR3 loop is CATSDSKSTGRGETQYF. For the CDR3, the DNA is TGTGCCACCAGTGACTCCAAGTCGACAGGGCGCGGGGAGACCCAGTACTTC.

The V gene is TRBV19, the J gene TRBJ2-3; D perhaps matches TRBD2 (6 bases). The CDR3 is 15 residues long. Trimming cost V 3 bases and J 0 bases, with 10 bases left between them. In germline, CDR1 is LNHDA, CDR2 SQIVND (reference sequence). This chain's CDR3 is CASSIGRGSTDTQYF. CDR3 DNA sequence: TGTGCCAGTAGTATTGGGCGGGGTAGCACAGATACGCAGTATTTT.

The chain uses TRBV5-4 and TRBJ2-7; 14 nucleotides match TRBD2. The J segment lost 6 bases and the V segment lost 3 bases, leaving 5 bases of the junction unmatched. The CDR3 is 15 amino acids. Germline V lookup: CDR1 SGHNT, CDR2 YYREEE (reference sequence). The CDR3 reads CASSYGLAGGGEQYV. Here the CDR3 DNA reads TGTGCCAGCAGCTATGGACTAGCGGGGGGTGGCGAGCAGTACGTC.

The chain has TRBV4-1 and TRBJ2-1; D uncertain. The CDR3 runs to 14 residues. Trimming removed 4 bases at V and 6 bases at J, with 13 bases between. CDR1 is MGHRA, CDR2 YSYEKL, per germline. The CDR3 loop reads CASSPAEGRNEQFF. CDR3 coding DNA: TGCGCCAGCAGCCCGGCCGAAGGACGCAATGAGCAGTTCTTC.

This chain connects TRBV6-6 to TRBJ2-7; 7 bases match TRBD1. Trimming cost V 6 bases and J 0 bases; bases outside gene matches: 5. The germline V gene has CDR1 MNHNY and CDR2 SVGAGI (reference sequence). The CDR3 has 14 residues. The chain's CDR3 is CASSRDSSSYEQYV. The CDR3 bases are TGTGCCAGCAGCCGGGACAGCTCCTCCTACGAGCAGTACGTC.

The chain recombines TRBV19 with TRBJ1-2; no clear D gene. V lost 4 bases to trimming and J lost 8 bases, with 17 bases between them. This CDR3 has 14 amino acids. Germline CDR1 reads LNHDA; CDR2 reads SQIVND (reference sequence). CDR3 sequence (DNA): TGTGCCAGTAGTAAGTCAGTCATAATCGAAGGCTACACCTTC. Translating it yields CASSKSVIIEGYTF.

This chain uses TRBV9 with TRBJ1-4; D is unclear. Germline values: CDR1 SGDLS, CDR2 YYNGEE. The CDR3 runs 14 residues. V dropped 0 bases and J dropped 8 bases, with 11 bases sitting between them. This CDR3 is CASSVGGGSEKLFF. The CDR3 DNA sequence: TGTGCCAGCAGCGTAGGAGGTGGGAGCGAAAAACTGTTTTTT.

The rearrangement joins TRBV5-1 to TRBJ2-1; D ambiguous. V lost 1 base to trimming and J lost 5 bases, with 13 bases between them. This CDR3 is built from 15 residues. Germline loops: CDR1 SGHRS, CDR2 YFSETQ. The CDR3: CASSLSVQPDNEQFF. CDR3 DNA: TGCGCCAGCAGCTTGAGTGTACAGCCAGACAATGAGCAGTTCTTC.

This clone occurred a few times. This sequence joins TRBV28 and TRBJ1-2; 8 bases are a match to TRBD1. Germline CDR1 is MDHEN and CDR2 is SYDVKM. CDR3 size: 12 residues. With 6 bases clipped from V and 8 bases from J, the junction kept 5 bases outside the gene matches. In DNA form, the CDR3 reads TGTGCCAGCAGGCGGACAGGGTCGGGCTACACCTTC. Its translation is CASRRTGSGYTF.

This sequence joins TRBV5-1 and TRBJ1-1; 8 bases fit TRBD1. The junction had 9 bases not matched to a gene; V was cut back by 4 bases and J by 4 bases. Germline assignment: CDR1 SGHRS and CDR2 YFSETQ. The CDR3 length is 15 residues. CDR3 nucleotides: TGCGCCAGCAGCCTCGGGACAGGTCTGGTCACTGAAGCTTTCTTT. Amino acids: CASSLGTGLVTEAFF.

J is TRBJ1-4 and V is TRBV7-6; no definite D call. Trimming took 1 base from V and 4 from J, leaving 13 bases between them. The germline V gene encodes CDR1 SGHVS and CDR2 FNYEAQ. CDR3 size: 16 residues. The DNA of the CDR3 is TGTGCCAGCAGCTTAGGGACGGCGTCTTTTAATGAAAAACTGTTTTTT. Translated, it gives CASSLGTASFNEKLFF. Full variable domain (rest looked up from reference TRBV7-6 and TRBJ1-4): GAGVSQSPRYKVTKRGQDVALRCDPISGHVSLYWYRQALGQGPEFLTYFNYEAQQDKSGLPNDRFSAERPEGSISTLTIQRTEQRDSAMYRCASSLGTASFNEKLFFGSGTQLSVL.

This chain links TRBV10-3 with TRBJ2-5; 8 nucleotides align to TRBD1. V trimming: 6 bases; J trimming: 5 bases; junction bases outside the gene matches: 8. The germline V gene encodes CDR1 ENHRY and CDR2 SYGVKD. CDR3 length equals 14 residues. CDR3 protein: CAIRIDRGEETQYF. As DNA, the CDR3 is TGTGCCATCAGGATTGACAGGGGTGAGGAGACCCAGTACTTC.

The chain links TRBV20-1 to TRBJ2-5; 7 positions agree with TRBD2. Germline values: CDR1 DFQATT, CDR2 SNEGSKA (reference sequence). The CDR3 runs 11 residues. The CDR3 DNA sequence: TGCGCCCCGGGGGGAGGGGAGACCCAGTACTTC. It is translated as CAPGGGETQYF.

Comment on this clone: This same CDR3 is encoded by further DNA sequences in the sample. The J gene is TRBJ2-3, the V gene TRBV30; D remains ambiguous. The CDR3 has 11 residues. V was clipped by 5 bases and J by 2 bases, with 5 bases between them. Per the germline V gene, CDR1 is GTSNPN and CDR2 is SVGIG (reference sequence). The CDR3 loop reads CAWGYTDTQYF. The CDR3 region has the DNA TGTGCCTGGGGTTACACAGATACGCAGTATTTT.

There are a few counts of this clone. The gene calls are TRBV6-2 or TRBV6-3 and TRBJ2-2; 9 bases fit TRBD1. The junction had 4 bases not matched to a gene; V was cut back by 4 bases and J by 1 base. This CDR3 comprises 16 residues. Germline V gives CDR1 MNHEY, CDR2 SVGEGT. CDR3 DNA: TGTGCCAGCAGTTCCACAGGGGGCTGGAACACCGGGGAGCTGTTTTTT. As protein: CASSSTGGWNTGELFF.